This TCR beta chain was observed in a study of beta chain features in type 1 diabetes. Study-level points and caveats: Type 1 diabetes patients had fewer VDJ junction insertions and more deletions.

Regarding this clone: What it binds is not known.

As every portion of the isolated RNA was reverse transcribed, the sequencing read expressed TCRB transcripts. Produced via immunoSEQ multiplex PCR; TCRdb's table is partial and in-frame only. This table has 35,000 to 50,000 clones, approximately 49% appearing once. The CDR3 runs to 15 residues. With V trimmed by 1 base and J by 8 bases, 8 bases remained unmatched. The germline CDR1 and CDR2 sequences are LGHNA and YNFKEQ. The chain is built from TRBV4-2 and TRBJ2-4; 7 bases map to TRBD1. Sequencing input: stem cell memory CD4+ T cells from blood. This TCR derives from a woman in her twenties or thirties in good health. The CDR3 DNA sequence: TGTGCCAGCAGCCAAGGACTGACAGGGCTAGACATTCAGTACTTC. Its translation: CASSQGLTGLDIQYF.